The rows below give T cell receptor beta chains drawn from one sample of a study of beta chain features in type 1 diabetes. This table comes from immunoSEQ multiplex PCR, and its TCRdb copy is limited to in-frame clones, with some not included. The sample contains under 350,000 clones, around 7.8% of which appear only once. Source material: central memory CD4+ T cells from blood. These receptors were obtained from a woman younger than 30 in good health. CDR3s include the opening cysteine and the closing phenylalanine or tryptophan. A D gene is named only where the DNA matches it firmly. Clone size is stated in some rows and not others, as once, few, many or a class when expanded.

TRBJ2-5	.	TRBD2	TRBV7-8	TGTGCCAGCAGCTTAGTTAGCGGGAGTGAGAGGACCCAGTACTTC	CASSLVSGSERTQYF
TRBJ2-3	few	.	TRBV5-1	TGCGCCAGCAGCTTGGCCCGTCCCAGTGGGGATACGCAGTATTTT	CASSLARPSGDTQYF
TRBJ2-7	.	.	TRBV11-2	TGTGCCAGCAGCTTAGATCCCAGCTCCTACGAGCAGTACTTC	CASSLDPSSYEQYF
TRBJ2-7	few	.	TRBV7-6	TGTGCCAGCAGCTTGGGGGGACAGAACTACGAGCAGTACTTC	CASSLGGQNYEQYF
TRBJ2-1	few	.	TRBV15	TGTGCCACCAGCAGAGGCACAGGTTCCCTTTACAATGAGCAGTTCTTC	CATSRGTGSLYNEQFF
TRBJ1-2	many	.	TRBV11-1	TGTGCCAGCAGCTTGGGGGTCAACGACTATGGCTACACCTTC	CASSLGVNDYGYTF
TRBJ2-1	few	TRBD1	TRBV18	TGTGCCAGCTCACTCGGACAGGGGGTCGTCAATGAGCAGTTCTTC	CASSLGQGVVNEQFF
TRBJ2-7	.	TRBD2	TRBV4-3	TGCGCCAGCAGCCGGGGACTAGCGGGAGTTATCGAGCAGTACTTC	CASSRGLAGVIEQYF
TRBJ2-3	many	.	TRBV5-4	TGTGCCAGCAGCTTGGAGAGCCCAGATACGCAGTATTTT	CASSLESPDTQYF
TRBJ1-1	few	.	TRBV2	TGTGCCAGCCGGGGAGGGGGCACTGAAGCTTTCTTT	CASRGGGTEAFF
TRBJ1-5	.	TRBD1	TRBV30	TGTGCCTGGAGTGTACCAGGGGGGGGGCAGCCCCAGCATTTT	CAWSVPGGGQPQHF
TRBJ2-1	few	.	TRBV7-9	TGTGCCTTCCCAGCCAGTTTTGACTACAATGAGCAGTTCTTC	CAFPASFDYNEQFF
TRBJ2-4	many	TRBD2	TRBV7-2	TGTGCCAGCAGCTTCCCGAGCGGGAGGCAGTACTTC	CASSFPSGRQYF
TRBJ1-1	.	.	TRBV9	TGTGCCAGCAGCGAAGCCGCCGGGACCTACACTGAAGCTTTCTTT	CASSEAAGTYTEAFF
TRBJ2-3	many	TRBD1	TRBV29-1	TGCAGCGTCAGTGGGAGCCAGGGGGAGACAGATACGCAGTATTTT	CSVSGSQGETDTQYF
TRBJ2-1	.	.	TRBV5-4	TGTGCCAGCAGCTTTGACGGGGCTACCTACAATGAGCAGTTCTTC	CASSFDGATYNEQFF
TRBJ1-1	few	.	TRBV7-6	TGTGCCAGCAGCTTTGGGGGTCCGGACACTGAAGCTTTCTTT	CASSFGGPDTEAFF
TRBJ2-1	many	TRBD1	TRBV28	TGTGCCAGCAGTTCACAGGGGGCAGGCTACAATGAGCAGTTCTTC	CASSSQGAGYNEQFF